Listed below are T cell receptor beta chains from one sample, sequenced in a study of T cells in Graves' hyperthyroidism and ophthalmopathy. MiXCR, applied by TCRdb to the multiplex PCR reads, yields one record per CDR3 protein. The sample consists of fewer than 900,000 distinct CDR3 sequences, around a sixth of them appearing once. The sample taken for sequencing was blood. The receptors shown here come from a woman between 45 and 60 years old with Graves' hyperthyroidism that later progressed to Graves' ophthalmopathy. CDR3s include the opening cysteine and the closing phenylalanine or tryptophan. The order of the fields is clone size, V gene, J gene, D gene, CDR3 DNA, CDR3 protein. D genes are given only for firm matches. Not all rows give a size; the values are once, few, many and, for expanded clones, a class.

clone size: many
V gene: TRBV6-1
J gene: TRBJ1-1
D gene: -
CDR3 DNA: TGTGCCAGCAGTTGGGGTAACGGGAACACTGAAGCTTTCTTT
CDR3 protein: CASSWGNGNTEAFF

clone size: -
V gene: TRBV10-3
J gene: TRBJ2-5
D gene: -
CDR3 DNA: TGTGCCATCGCGGTGGAGGTACAAGAGACCCAGTACTTC
CDR3 protein: CAIAVEVQETQYF

clone size: few
V gene: TRBV18
J gene: TRBJ1-1
D gene: -
CDR3 DNA: TGTGCCAGCTCACCCCTGGGGACTGTGAACACTGAAGCTTTCTTT
CDR3 protein: CASSPLGTVNTEAFF

clone size: many
V gene: TRBV3-1
J gene: TRBJ2-2
D gene: -
CDR3 DNA: TGTGCCAGCAGCTGGCCGGAGGGGTCCGGGGAGCTGTTTTTT
CDR3 protein: CASSWPEGSGELFF

clone size: -
V gene: TRBV29-1
J gene: TRBJ2-5
D gene: TRBD1
CDR3 DNA: TGCAGCGTTCAAGAGGACAGGGGGCAAGAGACCCAGTACTTC
CDR3 protein: CSVQEDRGQETQYF

clone size: -
V gene: TRBV19
J gene: TRBJ2-5
D gene: -
CDR3 DNA: TGTGCCAGTAGTATGGGGACGACCATCGGAGAGACCCAGTACTTC
CDR3 protein: CASSMGTTIGETQYF

clone size: many
V gene: TRBV27
J gene: TRBJ2-7
D gene: -
CDR3 DNA: TGTGCCAGCAGACCCCGACAGACCATCTCCTACGAGCAGTACTTC
CDR3 protein: CASRPRQTISYEQYF

clone size: few
V gene: TRBV9
J gene: TRBJ2-2
D gene: -
CDR3 DNA: TGTGCCAGCAGCGTAGGCATCACCGGGGAGCTGTTTTTT
CDR3 protein: CASSVGITGELFF

clone size: many
V gene: TRBV3-1
J gene: TRBJ2-1
D gene: TRBD2
CDR3 DNA: TGTGCCAGCAGCCAAGATGCGCTAGCGGGGGCAAGCTACAATGAGCAGTTCTTC
CDR3 protein: CASSQDALAGASYNEQFF

clone size: -
V gene: TRBV20-1
J gene: TRBJ2-7
D gene: TRBD1
CDR3 DNA: TGCAGTGCTAGGGGAATCGGGACAGGGGTCGAGCAGTACTTC
CDR3 protein: CSARGIGTGVEQYF